This T cell receptor (beta chain) is from a study of blood T cell repertoires in COVID-19. With V trimmed by 5 bases and J by 5 bases, 10 bases remained unmatched. This CDR3 has 17 amino acids. CDR1 and CDR2 (germline): MNHNY, SVGAGI (reference sequence). The assay was immunoSEQ multiplex PCR, and TCRdb's table has in-frame clones only and misses some. The sample includes around 200,000 clones, 86% seen only once; the top ten take around 4.5%. This TCR derives from a woman aged 25 to 39 who had been exposed to COVID-19. The sample was PBMCs or T cells enriched from blood (not recorded which). The gene calls are TRBV6-6 and TRBJ2-3; TRBD2 agrees at 13 bases. The DNA for the CDR3 is TGTGCCAGCAGTCCCTGGGGACTAGCGGGGACAGAAGATACGCAGTATTTT. Translated: CASSPWGLAGTEDTQYF.